The subject of this entry is one T cell receptor (beta chain). This record comes from a study of blood T cell repertoires in COVID-19. Across the whole study: The origin of the acute and convalescent COVID-19 samples was the United States, Italy and Spain. In each case, the material was cDNA or gDNA derived from T cells, B-cell-depleted T cells, or PBMCs.

In the original analysis: Amplifying reference gene primers gave estimates of nucleated cell counts. Profiled with immunoSEQ multiplex PCR; TCRdb holds only in-frame clones, not every one. V, J and clone size derive from that table, while D and trimming were established from the DNA sequence. The data show 130,000 or so clones, with 84% seen just once and under 10% held by the top ten. The ends were cut back, 5 bases at V and 10 bases at J, with 12 bases in the middle. From germline, CDR1 is DFQATT and CDR2 SNEGSKA (reference sequence). The CDR3 loop spans 11 amino acids. Seattle cases were enrolled at active infection and followed longitudinally.

This clonotype originated in a man between 25 and 39 years old with COVID-19, enrolled during active disease. Sample: peripheral blood. The chain joins TRBV20-1 to TRBJ2-4; the D gene is possibly TRBD1 (6 bases). CDR3 bases: TGCAGTGCTCTGGACAGTTGGATTCAGTACTTC. Translating gives CSALDSWIQYF.